A selection of T cell receptor beta chains follows, all from one sample in a study of blood T cell repertoires in COVID-19. Method: immunoSEQ multiplex PCR; TCRdb's copy keeps in-frame clones and lacks some. This repertoire shows approximately 210,000 clones, 80% to 90% found once; its top ten account for about 7.4%. Sample: peripheral blood. The source is a woman aged 50 to 60 with acute or convalescent COVID-19. Each CDR3 is given with its conserved first and last residue. D genes are given only for firm matches. The listing skips clone size in some rows; elsewhere it reads once, few, many or a size class.

J	V	D	size	DNA	CDR3
TRBJ2-7	TRBV6-5	TRBD2	few	TGTGCCAGCAGGGGGACTACCCCCTACGAGCAGTACTTC	CASRGTTPYEQYF
TRBJ1-3	TRBV24-1	TRBD1	NA	TGTGCCACCAGTGATGGGACAGCTTCTGGAAACACCATATATTTT	CATSDGTASGNTIYF
TRBJ1-2	TRBV28	TRBD1	NA	TGTGCCAGCAGTCAGCCTCAGACAGGGTCGAACTATGGCTACACCTTC	CASSQPQTGSNYGYTF
TRBJ2-7	TRBV3-1/TRBV3-2	TRBD2	NA	TGTGCCAGCAGCCAAGCTCCGGGACTACACTCCTACGAGCAGTACTTC	CASSQAPGLHSYEQYF
TRBJ2-1	TRBV6-4	NA	few	TGTGCCAGCAGTGACTCAACGGCAGGAGGCCTGAGCTCCTACAATGAGCAGTTCTTC	CASSDSTAGGLSSYNEQFF
TRBJ1-5	TRBV19	NA	NA	TGTGCCAGTAGTATAGGGACAGTTGATCAGCCCCAGCATTTT	CASSIGTVDQPQHF
TRBJ1-4	TRBV18	NA	NA	TGTGCCAGCTCATCCCTCCCAAGCAGGGAGGGTGAAAAACTGTTTTTT	CASSSLPSREGEKLFF
TRBJ2-7	TRBV6-6	NA	NA	TGTGCCAGCAGCGCTGGGCGGGGCTTCTCCTACGAGCAGTACTTC	CASSAGRGFSYEQYF
TRBJ2-2	TRBV27	NA	NA	TGTGCCAGCAATGGACACGGGAGTGGAACCGGGGAGCTGTTTTTT	CASNGHGSGTGELFF
TRBJ1-1	TRBV19	NA	NA	TGTGCCAGTTGCAGTATCCGGGGGGATCTGAACACTGAAGCTTTCTTT	CASCSIRGDLNTEAFF
TRBJ2-7	TRBV19	NA	NA	TGTGCCACCGGTTCCCCCGGGAGCCGCTACGAGCAGTACTTC	CATGSPGSRYEQYF
TRBJ2-7	TRBV28	NA	NA	TGTGCCAGCAGTTCTACAGACTACGAGCAGTACTTC	CASSSTDYEQYF
TRBJ1-2	TRBV30	TRBD1	NA	TGTGCCTGGAGCGGACAGGGATGGGGGGGCTACACCTTC	CAWSGQGWGGYTF
TRBJ2-7	TRBV2	TRBD1	once	TGTGCCAGCAGTGTGGGTGGGGCAGGGGGATCTTACGAGCAGTACTTC	CASSVGGAGGSYEQYF
TRBJ1-1	TRBV6-1	NA	NA	TGTGCCAGCAGTAGAGACGCGGGACGGACCTCTGAAGCTTTCTTT	CASSRDAGRTSEAFF
TRBJ1-5	TRBV15	NA	NA	TGTGCCACCAGCAGAGATAGTTGGGGGGAGTCTCAGCCCCAGCATTTT	CATSRDSWGESQPQHF
TRBJ1-5	TRBV6-6	NA	NA	TGTGCCAGCAGTTACAAGGGGGACCATCAGCCCCAGCATTTT	CASSYKGDHQPQHF